This TCR beta chain was found in a study of OX40 agonist ivuxolimab in advanced cancers. In the study overall: The patients' treatment was ivuxolimab, an agonistic anti-OX40 (CD134) antibody. A history of anti-PD-1, anti-PD-L1 or anti-CTLA-4 therapy was acceptable, and over 35% had some. Study-wide points: Among the nonresponders, some also had low normalized T-cell clonal expansion. Individuals who were partial responders at 0.1-3.0 mg/kg had clonal expansion that ranked among the lowest.

CDR1 and CDR2 (germline): SEHNR, FQNEAQ (reference sequence). After removal of 10 bases from V and 1 base from J, the junction contained 6 bases not matched to a gene. The CDR3 consists of 14 residues. The protocol was immunoSEQ multiplex PCR, while the TCRdb copy is restricted to in-frame clones and leaves out a portion. This table holds 45,000 to 55,000 clones, roughly 92% found once. Turning to this clone: The antigen is unknown.

The specimen comprised CD4+ or CD8+ T cells sorted from blood, sampled in a trial of the OX40 agonist ivuxolimab. This rearrangement joins TRBV7-9 to TRBJ2-1; 8 bases line up with TRBD2. This receptor was obtained from an adult with an advanced solid tumor such as melanoma, head and neck, liver or kidney cancer. CDR3 protein: CATKLAVSYNEQFF. In nucleotides, the CDR3 is TGTGCCACCAAACTAGCGGTGTCCTACAATGAGCAGTTCTTC.